This T cell receptor (beta chain) stems from a study of blood T cell repertoires in COVID-19. Methods used by the authors: Using reference gene primer amplification, nucleated cell counts were estimated. Profiling relied on immunoSEQ multiplex PCR, and the TCRdb table lists in-frame clones only, not all of them. The V and J calls and clone size come from that table; D and trimming were worked out from the DNA. The table shows just over 250,000 clones, with 80% to 90% occurring only once. The TCR was taken from a woman between 65 and 79 years old with COVID-19, enrolled during active disease. The source material was peripheral blood.

In nucleotides, the CDR3 is TGTGCCAGCACGGACAGGGTCACTGAAGCTTTCTTT. Protein sequence: CASTDRVTEAFF. The chain uses TRBV6-5 and TRBJ1-1; 8 nucleotides align to TRBD1. Germline V lookup: CDR1 MNHEY, CDR2 SVGAGI. The V segment lost 7 bases and the J segment 4 bases; nucleotides outside the gene matches: 2. CDR3 length: 12 residues.